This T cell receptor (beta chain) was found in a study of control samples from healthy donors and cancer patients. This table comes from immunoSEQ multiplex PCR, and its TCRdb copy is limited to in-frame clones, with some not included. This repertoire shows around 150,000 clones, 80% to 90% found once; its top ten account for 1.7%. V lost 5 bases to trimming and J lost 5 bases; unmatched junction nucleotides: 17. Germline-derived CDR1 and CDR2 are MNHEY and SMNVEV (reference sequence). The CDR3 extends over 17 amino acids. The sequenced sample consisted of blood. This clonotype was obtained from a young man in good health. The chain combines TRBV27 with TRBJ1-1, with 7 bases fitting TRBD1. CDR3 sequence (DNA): TGTGCCAGCAGTCCGACACCTCGACAGGGAGAAAGGACTGAAGCTTTCTTT. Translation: CASSPTPRQGERTEAFF.